These 9 T cell receptor beta chains came from one sample sequenced in a study of control samples from healthy donors and cancer patients. Assay used: immunoSEQ multiplex PCR; TCRdb lists only in-frame clones, some missing. The sample holds 190,000 or so clones; over 80% are singletons and the top ten take roughly 1.5%. Sequencing was carried out using blood. Receptor source: a man between 18 and 29 years old in good health.

This chain connects TRBV24-1 to TRBJ2-2; the D is unclear. This CDR3 has 14 residues. With 0 bases removed from V and 5 bases from J, the gap between germline ends came to 6 bases. Looked up from germline, CDR1 is KGHDR and CDR2 is SFDVKD. The CDR3, as DNA: TGTGCCACCAGTGATTTGAAGGGAACCGGGGAGCTGTTTTTT. Amino acid sequence: CATSDLKGTGELFF.

This clone was detected only once. The chain combines TRBV9 with TRBJ1-6; D gene uncertain. V lost 0 bases to trimming and J lost 6 bases, with 7 bases between them. CDR3 length: 14 residues. CDR1 is SGDLS and CDR2 is YYNGEE in the germline V gene. CDR3: CASSVVDLNSPLHF. CDR3 sequence (DNA): TGTGCCAGCAGCGTAGTGGATCTTAATTCACCCCTCCACTTT.

This CDR3 is CASSVGLGEVETQYF. The CDR3 region has the DNA TGTGCCAGCAGCGTAGGCTTGGGTGAGGTCGAGACCCAGTACTTC. This sequence joins TRBV9 and TRBJ2-5; D is unresolved. The CDR3 runs to 15 residues. V was pared by 0 bases and J by 5 bases, with 14 bases between. The germline V gene has CDR1 SGDLS and CDR2 YYNGEE.

This clone was seen a single time. V usage is TRBV6-5 and J usage is TRBJ2-7; 8 bases match TRBD2. Germline CDR1 MNHEY, CDR2 SVGAGI. Unmatched junction bases numbered 6, after V lost 6 bases and J lost 2 bases. CDR3 length: 14 amino acids. The chain's CDR3 is CASRSSGDTYEQYF. As DNA, the CDR3 is TGTGCCAGCAGGAGTAGCGGGGACACCTACGAGCAGTACTTC.

This clone was found a few times. V gene TRBV6-5 combines with J gene TRBJ1-6; TRBD1 is a possible D gene (6 bases). V gave up 6 bases and J gave up 3 bases, with 12 bases separating them. The CDR3 loop spans 15 amino acids. Germline CDR1 reads MNHEY; CDR2 reads SVGAGI. In DNA form, the CDR3 reads TGTGCCAGCAGGTTGCAGGGGATCTATAATTCACCCCTCCACTTT. It encodes CASRLQGIYNSPLHF.

The chain joins TRBV6-5 to TRBJ1-5; D unclear. V dropped 4 bases and J dropped 5 bases, with 15 bases sitting between them. The CDR3 has 15 residues. Germline V CDR1 and CDR2: MNHEY, SVGAGI. In DNA form, the CDR3 reads TGTGCCAGCAGTTCTGACACCCAAAAGGATCAGCCCCAGCATTTT. Translating gives CASSSDTQKDQPQHF.

The V and J genes are TRBV24-1 and TRBJ2-1, with unresolved D. V was clipped by 2 bases and J by 9 bases, with 10 bases between them. Germline V gene data show CDR1 as KGHDR and CDR2 as SFDVKD. This CDR3 is 13 amino acids long. The DNA for the CDR3 is TGTGCCACCAGTGATTCCCATGCCGCTGAGCAGTTCTTC. Translated: CATSDSHAAEQFF.

The rearrangement links TRBV6-5 to TRBJ1-4; D not certain. The CDR3 loop spans 14 amino acids. CDR1 is MNHEY, CDR2 SVGAGI, per germline. The germline V and J ends were trimmed by 0 bases and 4 bases, with 6 bases remaining between them. CDR3 bases: TGTGCCAGCAGTTACTCCAGAAATAATGAAAAACTGTTTTTT. This codes for CASSYSRNNEKLFF.

This sequence joins TRBV5-1 and TRBJ2-2; 14 bases agree with TRBD2. This CDR3 is 15 amino acids long. The junction had 1 base not matched to a gene; V was cut back by 5 bases and J by 4 bases. CDR1 is SGHRS and CDR2 is YFSETQ in the germline V gene. The chain's CDR3 is CASRTSGGATGELFF. CDR3 sequence (DNA): TGCGCCAGCAGGACTAGCGGGGGGGCCACCGGGGAGCTGTTTTTT.